The clone carrying this TCR beta chain was found many times. Germline is not matched at one junction end, which may reflect a read error. The record originates from a study of T cell repertoires in cytomegalovirus infection. From the reads, TCRdb called clonotypes with MiXCR, one entry per CDR3 protein. The table includes almost 500,000 distinct CDR3 sequences, about 11% detected once. The origin of this receptor is a human donor in good health (CMV status not recorded). Some clones in this sample may be carry-over from other donors' samples. Sample: PBMCs.

DNA for the CDR3: TGCGCAGCACGAGGGGGCTCGAACACCGGGGAGCTGTTTTTT. Translated, it gives CAARGGSNTGELFF. This rearrangement joins TRBV28 to TRBJ2-2, with 7 bases identical to TRBD1. The CDR3 sequence is 14 residues long. The germline CDR1 and CDR2 sequences are MDHEN and SYDVKM.